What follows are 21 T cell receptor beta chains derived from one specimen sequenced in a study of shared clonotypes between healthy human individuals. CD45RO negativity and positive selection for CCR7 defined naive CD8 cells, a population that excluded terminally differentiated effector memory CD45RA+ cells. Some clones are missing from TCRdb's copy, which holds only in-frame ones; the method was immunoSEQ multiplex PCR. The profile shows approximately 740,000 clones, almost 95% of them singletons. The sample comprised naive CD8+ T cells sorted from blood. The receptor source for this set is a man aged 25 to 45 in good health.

CDR3 DNA: TGTGCCAGCAGTTTATCGCCTTGGAGCTCCTACAATGAGCAGTTCTTC. Its protein is CASSLSPWSSYNEQFF. This chain uses TRBV27 with TRBJ2-1; D call uncertain. V lost 0 bases and J 0 bases, leaving 9 bases between the germline ends. There are 16 residues in the CDR3. Germline V CDR1 and CDR2: MNHEY, SMNVEV (reference sequence).

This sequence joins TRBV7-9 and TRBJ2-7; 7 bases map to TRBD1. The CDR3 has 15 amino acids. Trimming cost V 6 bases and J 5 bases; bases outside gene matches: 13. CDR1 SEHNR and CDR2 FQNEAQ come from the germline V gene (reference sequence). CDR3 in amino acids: CASSQASGQLDEQYF. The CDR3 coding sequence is TGTGCCAGCAGTCAGGCTTCGGGACAGTTGGACGAGCAGTACTTC. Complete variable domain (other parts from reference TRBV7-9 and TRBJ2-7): DTGVSQNPRHKITKRGQNVTFRCDPISEHNRLYWYRQTLGQGPEFLTYFQNEAQLEKSRLLSDRFSAERPKGSFSTLEIQRTEQGDSAMYLCASSQASGQLDEQYFGPGTRLTVT.

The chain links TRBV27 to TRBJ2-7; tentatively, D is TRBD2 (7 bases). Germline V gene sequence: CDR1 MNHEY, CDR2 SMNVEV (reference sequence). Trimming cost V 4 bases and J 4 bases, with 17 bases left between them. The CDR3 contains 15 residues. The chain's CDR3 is CASSSSPGEGYEQYF. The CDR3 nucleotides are TGTGCCAGCAGTTCATCCCCAGGGGAGGGGTACGAGCAGTACTTC.

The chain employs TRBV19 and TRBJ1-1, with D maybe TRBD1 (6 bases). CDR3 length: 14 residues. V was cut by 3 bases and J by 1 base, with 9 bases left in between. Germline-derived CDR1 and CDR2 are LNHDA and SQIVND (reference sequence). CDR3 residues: CASSIPQGNTEAFF. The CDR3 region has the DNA TGTGCCAGTAGTATCCCACAGGGGAACACTGAAGCTTTCTTT.

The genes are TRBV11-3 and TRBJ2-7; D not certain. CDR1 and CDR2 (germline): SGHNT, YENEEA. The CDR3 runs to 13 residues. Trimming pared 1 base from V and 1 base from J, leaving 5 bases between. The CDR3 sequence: CASSLGVSYEQYF. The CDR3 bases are TGTGCCAGCAGCTTAGGGGTATCCTACGAGCAGTACTTC.

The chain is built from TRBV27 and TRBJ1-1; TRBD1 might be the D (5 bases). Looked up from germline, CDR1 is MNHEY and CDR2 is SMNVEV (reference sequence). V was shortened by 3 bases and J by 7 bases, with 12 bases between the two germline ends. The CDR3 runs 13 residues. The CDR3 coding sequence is TGTGCCAGCAGTTTGGGGCCGCTCGGTGAAGCTTTCTTT. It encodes CASSLGPLGEAFF.

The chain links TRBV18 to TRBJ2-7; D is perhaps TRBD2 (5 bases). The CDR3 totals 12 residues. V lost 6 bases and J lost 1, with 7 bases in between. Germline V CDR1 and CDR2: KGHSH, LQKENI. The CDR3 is CASSDSSYEQYF. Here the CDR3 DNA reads TGTGCCAGCTCGGACTCATCCTACGAGCAGTACTTC.

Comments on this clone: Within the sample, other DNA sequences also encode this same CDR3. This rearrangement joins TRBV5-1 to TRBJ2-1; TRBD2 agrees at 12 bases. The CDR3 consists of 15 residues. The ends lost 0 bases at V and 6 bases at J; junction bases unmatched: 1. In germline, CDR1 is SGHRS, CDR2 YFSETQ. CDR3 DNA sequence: TGCGCCAGCAGCTTGGGACTAGCGGGAGTCAATGAGCAGTTCTTC. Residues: CASSLGLAGVNEQFF.

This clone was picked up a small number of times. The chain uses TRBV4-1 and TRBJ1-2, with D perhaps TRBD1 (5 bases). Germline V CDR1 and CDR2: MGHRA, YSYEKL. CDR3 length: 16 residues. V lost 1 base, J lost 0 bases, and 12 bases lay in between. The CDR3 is CASSQGFRDANYGYTF. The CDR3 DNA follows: TGCGCCAGCAGCCAAGGCTTCAGGGACGCTAACTATGGCTACACCTTC.

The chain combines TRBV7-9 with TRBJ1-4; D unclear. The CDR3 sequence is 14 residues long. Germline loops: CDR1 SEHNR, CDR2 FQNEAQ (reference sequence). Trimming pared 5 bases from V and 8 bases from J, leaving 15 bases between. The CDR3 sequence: CASSPSGLPEKLFF. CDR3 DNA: TGTGCCAGCAGCCCCAGTGGTCTCCCCGAAAAACTGTTTTTT.

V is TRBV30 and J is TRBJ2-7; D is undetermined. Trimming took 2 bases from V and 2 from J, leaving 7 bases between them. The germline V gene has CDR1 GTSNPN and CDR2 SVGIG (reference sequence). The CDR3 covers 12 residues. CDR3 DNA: TGTGCCTGGAGTTCGTCCGCCTACGAGCAGTACTTC. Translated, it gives CAWSSSAYEQYF.

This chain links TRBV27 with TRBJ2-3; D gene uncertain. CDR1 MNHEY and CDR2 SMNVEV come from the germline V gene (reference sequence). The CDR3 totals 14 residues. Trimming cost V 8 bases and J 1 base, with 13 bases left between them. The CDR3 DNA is TGTGCCAGCGCCAATCTTGGGGGCACAGATACGCAGTATTTT. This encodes CASANLGGTDTQYF.

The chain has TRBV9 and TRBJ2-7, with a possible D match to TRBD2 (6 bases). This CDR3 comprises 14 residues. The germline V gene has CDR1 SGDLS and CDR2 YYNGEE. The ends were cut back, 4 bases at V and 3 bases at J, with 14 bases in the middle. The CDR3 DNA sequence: TGTGCCAGCAGCCCACAAACTAGCCGCTACGAGCAGTACTTC. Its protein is CASSPQTSRYEQYF.

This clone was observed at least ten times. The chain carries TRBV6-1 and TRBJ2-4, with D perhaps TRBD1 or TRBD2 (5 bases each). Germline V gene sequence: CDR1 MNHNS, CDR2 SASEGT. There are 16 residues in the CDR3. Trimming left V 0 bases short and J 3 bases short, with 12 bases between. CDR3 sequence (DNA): TGTGCCAGCAGTGAAGCGGGGGACGGCGGCAAAAACATTCAGTACTTC. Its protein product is CASSEAGDGGKNIQYF.

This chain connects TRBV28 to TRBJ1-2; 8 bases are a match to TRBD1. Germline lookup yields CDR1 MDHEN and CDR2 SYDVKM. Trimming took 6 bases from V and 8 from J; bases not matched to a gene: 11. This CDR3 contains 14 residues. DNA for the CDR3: TGTGCCAGCAGGTACGGGCAGGGGGCGCTCGGCTACACCTTC. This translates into CASRYGQGALGYTF.

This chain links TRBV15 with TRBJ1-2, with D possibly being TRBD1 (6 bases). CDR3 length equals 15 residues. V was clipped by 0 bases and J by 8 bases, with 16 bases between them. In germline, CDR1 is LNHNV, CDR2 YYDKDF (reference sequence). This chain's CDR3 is CATSRDRGGSKGYTF. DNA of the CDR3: TGTGCCACCAGCAGAGATAGAGGGGGTTCTAAGGGCTACACCTTC.

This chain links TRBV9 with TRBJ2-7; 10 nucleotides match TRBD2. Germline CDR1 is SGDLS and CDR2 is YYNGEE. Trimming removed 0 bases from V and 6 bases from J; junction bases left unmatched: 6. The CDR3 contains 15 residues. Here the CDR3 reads CASSVVASGRAEQYF. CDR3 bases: TGTGCCAGCAGCGTAGTCGCTAGCGGGAGAGCCGAGCAGTACTTC.

The CDR3 region has the DNA TGTGCCAGCGAGGGACTAGCGGGACCGCAGTACTTC. Residues: CASEGLAGPQYF. The rearrangement links TRBV7-8 to TRBJ2-7; the match to TRBD2 covers 13 bases. The V segment lost 8 bases and the J segment 9 bases; nucleotides outside the gene matches: 4. Germline CDR1 SGHVS, CDR2 FQNEAQ. This CDR3 has 12 residues.

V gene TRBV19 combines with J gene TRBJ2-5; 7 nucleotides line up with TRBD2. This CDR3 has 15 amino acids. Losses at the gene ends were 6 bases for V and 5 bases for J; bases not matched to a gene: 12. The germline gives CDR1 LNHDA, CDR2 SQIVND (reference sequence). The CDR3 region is CASSILAAGWETQYF. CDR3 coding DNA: TGTGCCAGTAGCATCCTTGCAGCGGGATGGGAGACCCAGTACTTC.

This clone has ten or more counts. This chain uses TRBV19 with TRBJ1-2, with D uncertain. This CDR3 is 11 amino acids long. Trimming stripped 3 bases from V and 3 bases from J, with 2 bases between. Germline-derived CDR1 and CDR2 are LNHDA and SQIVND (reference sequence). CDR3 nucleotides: TGTGCCAGTAGTATTGACTATGGCTACACCTTC. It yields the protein CASSIDYGYTF.

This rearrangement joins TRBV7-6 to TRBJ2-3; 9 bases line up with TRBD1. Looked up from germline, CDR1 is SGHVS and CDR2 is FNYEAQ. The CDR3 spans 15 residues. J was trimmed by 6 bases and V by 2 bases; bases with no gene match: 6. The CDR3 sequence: CASSLLQGAVDTQYF. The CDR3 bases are TGTGCCAGCAGCTTATTACAGGGGGCGGTGGATACGCAGTATTTT.